Listed below are T cell receptor beta chains from one sample, sequenced in a study of cytomegalovirus exposure and HLA in healthy donors. The assay was immunoSEQ multiplex PCR, and TCRdb's table has in-frame clones only and misses some. Among some 130,000 clones listed, 60% to 75% were seen once. The source material was PBMCs. These receptors were obtained from a human donor in good health. Each CDR3 is given without its conserved first and last residue. The D gene is left open where the match is weak.

J gene | V gene | D gene | CDR3 protein
TRBJ2-5 | TRBV7-7 | TRBD2 | ASAGGARGTQY
TRBJ2-5 | TRBV2 | . | ASSELWRWSETQY
TRBJ1-4 | TRBV4-1 | TRBD1 | ASSQGQGNEKLF
TRBJ2-5 | TRBV19 | . | ASRPGGLVTQY
TRBJ2-7 | TRBV7-3 | TRBD2 | ASSPSGPNEQY
TRBJ2-2 | TRBV28 | TRBD2 | ASSLARTSGSLTGELF
TRBJ2-1 | TRBV4-1 | . | ASSQESGGPLNIF
TRBJ2-7 | TRBV7-3 | . | ASSLSGTSYEQY
TRBJ2-7 | TRBV4-1 | TRBD1 | ASSQVRQGYEQY
TRBJ2-7 | TRBV5-1 | . | ASSPGRGASSYEQY
TRBJ2-3 | TRBV6-4 | TRBD2 | ASSDGRAGDTDTQY
TRBJ2-1 | TRBV6-5 | . | ASSYRGGEYEQF
TRBJ2-7 | TRBV4-1 | TRBD2 | ASSQEASGRTYEQY
TRBJ1-4 | TRBV5-4 | TRBD1 | ASSSSDRLQEKLF
TRBJ2-1 | TRBV29-1 | . | SVNVSGDEQF
TRBJ2-1 | TRBV25-1 | TRBD2 | ASSEAGVNNEQF
TRBJ2-6 | TRBV5-4 | TRBD2 | ASSIGGGVGANVLT
TRBJ2-7 | TRBV6-6 | TRBD1 | ASSKARQGYEQY
TRBJ2-7 | TRBV19 | TRBD2 | ASSSRSGTSAYEQY
TRBJ2-7 | TRBV4-1 | TRBD2 | ASSQPGGGRAPGEQY
TRBJ2-7 | TRBV6-1 | TRBD1 | ASSEQGVGEQY
TRBJ2-7 | TRBV19 | TRBD1 | ASSIGTGFYEQY
TRBJ1-3 | TRBV4-2 | TRBD1 | ASSRDSRNTIY
TRBJ1-1 | TRBV4-3 | TRBD1 | ASSTQGDTEAF
TRBJ1-1 | TRBV27 | . | ASNSGGDTEAF
TRBJ2-6 | TRBV7-9 | . | ASSTLRDSGANVLT
TRBJ2-5 | TRBV28 | TRBD1 | ASSPQGAPQETQY
TRBJ1-2 | TRBV5-1 | . | ASSGQPNYGYT
TRBJ1-5 | TRBV28 | TRBD1 | ASSPPSGGYQPQH
TRBJ2-5 | TRBV28 | . | ASHPRSGTQY
TRBJ2-5 | TRBV29-1 | . | SVDEGGETQY
TRBJ2-3 | TRBV5-1 | . | ASSLYSSTDTQY
TRBJ2-3 | TRBV7-9 | TRBD2 | ASSRTSGSLRTDTQY
TRBJ2-7 | TRBV28 | TRBD1 | ASSSVVQGAAYEQY
TRBJ2-7 | TRBV5-1 | TRBD2 | ASSLLAGYEQY
TRBJ2-5 | TRBV11-2 | TRBD2 | ASSLVGSGETQY
TRBJ2-3 | TRBV18 | . | ASSPNRGGTDTQY
TRBJ1-2 | TRBV27 | . | ASKMGVGWGYT
TRBJ1-1 | TRBV25-1 | TRBD1 | ASSEYIGQGGDTEAF
TRBJ2-7 | TRBV5-1 | TRBD2 | ASSRGTNNYEQY
TRBJ2-3 | TRBV28 | . | ATRRGGLGDTQY
TRBJ2-2 | TRBV7-6 | TRBD2 | ASSQSSSGELTGELF
TRBJ1-3 | TRBV7-6 | TRBD1 | ASSLGGQGSSGNTIY
TRBJ2-7 | TRBV29-1 | TRBD2 | SVLGLAGVYEQY
TRBJ2-3 | TRBV5-1 | TRBD2 | ASSWTSGSDTQY
TRBJ2-3 | TRBV14 | TRBD2 | ASSPWTSGRSTDTQY
TRBJ2-7 | TRBV6-4 | TRBD1 | ASSRDREGEQY
TRBJ2-5 | TRBV5-1 | . | ASSLVRGGGQETQY
TRBJ2-1 | TRBV4-1 | . | ASSQSLLASTPYNEQF
TRBJ2-1 | TRBV5-1 | TRBD1 | ASRGTEEAYNEQF
TRBJ2-1 | TRBV15 | TRBD1 | AVRDSSYNEQF
TRBJ2-3 | TRBV18 | TRBD1 | ASSPRTGHTDTQY
TRBJ2-3 | TRBV10-3 | TRBD2 | AISQTSGATDTQY
TRBJ2-1 | TRBV11-3 | TRBD2 | ASSPRGGGRGSEQF
TRBJ2-3 | TRBV28 | . | ASSSGGITDTQY
TRBJ1-5 | TRBV7-8 | . | ASSLSGFGQPQH
TRBJ2-7 | TRBV27 | . | ASSLSPLRRQY
TRBJ2-3 | TRBV20-1 | . | SASLREAQY
TRBJ2-7 | TRBV15 | TRBD1 | ATSPKGASYEQY
TRBJ2-7 | TRBV6-5 | . | ASSYTETAISYEQY